This T cell receptor beta chain was observed in a study of blood T cell repertoires in COVID-19. About the research overall: COVID-19 samples from acute and convalescent phases originated in the United States, Italy and Spain. Nucleic acid was either cDNA or gDNA, and it came from T cells, B-cell-depleted T cells, or PBMCs.

Residents of over 20 US areas, aged about 18 to 95 years, made up the participants. Before they entered the study, exposed participants had met a COVID-19 case within 2 weeks. Some clones are missing from TCRdb's copy, which holds only in-frame ones; the method was immunoSEQ multiplex PCR. The sample includes about 260,000 clones, approximately 90% seen only once; the top ten take just over 0.85%. This clone appeared a single time. CDR1 and CDR2 from the germline V gene are LGHDT and YNNKEL (reference sequence). Trimming shortened V by 1 base and J by 7 bases, and 8 bases separated the two germline ends. The CDR3 is 14 amino acids.

Material for sequencing was PBMCs or T cells enriched from blood (not recorded which). The TCR was taken from a man between 45 and 60 years old who had been exposed to COVID-19. The chain joins TRBV3-1 (or the pseudogene TRBV3-2) to TRBJ1-6, with D possibly matching TRBD1 (5 bases). The CDR3 spells CASSQGHRNSPLHF. CDR3 coding DNA: TGTGCCAGCAGCCAAGGACACAGGAATTCACCCCTCCACTTT.